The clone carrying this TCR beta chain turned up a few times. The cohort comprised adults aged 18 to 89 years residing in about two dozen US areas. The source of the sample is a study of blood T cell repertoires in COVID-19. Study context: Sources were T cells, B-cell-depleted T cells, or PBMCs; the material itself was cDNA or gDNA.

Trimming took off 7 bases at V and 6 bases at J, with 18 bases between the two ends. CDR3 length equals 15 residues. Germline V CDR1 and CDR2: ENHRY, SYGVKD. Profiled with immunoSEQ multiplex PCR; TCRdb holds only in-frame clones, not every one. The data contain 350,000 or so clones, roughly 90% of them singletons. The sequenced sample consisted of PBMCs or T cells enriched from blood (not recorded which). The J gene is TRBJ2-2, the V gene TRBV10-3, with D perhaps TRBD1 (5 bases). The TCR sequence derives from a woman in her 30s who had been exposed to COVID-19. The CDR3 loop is CAIMGRRAGSGELFF. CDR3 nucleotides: TGTGCCATCATGGGTCGCAGGGCTGGATCCGGGGAGCTGTTTTTT.